The present T cell receptor (beta chain) was sequenced within a study of T cell responses to AZD1222 COVID-19 vaccine. Study-level points and caveats: Of spike-specific TCRs, nearly half reportedly target regions left unmutated in variants. Increases in Spike-specific TCR breadth and depth were seen after two AZD1222 doses.

V was clipped by 6 bases and J by 1 base, with 6 bases between them. Germline loops: CDR1 SNHLY, CDR2 FYNNEI. This CDR3 spans 13 amino acids. With regard to this clone: The antigen remains unidentified.

The data were produced by immunoSEQ multiplex PCR, yet TCRdb's version contains in-frame clones alone and is incomplete. The table records 140,000 or so clones, approximately 90% of them present only once. This TCR came from an adult who received the AZD1222 COVID-19 vaccine. The sample consisted of peripheral blood, taken 28 days after the second AZD1222 dose. This rearrangement joins TRBV2 to TRBJ2-2, with a tentative D call TRBD2 (6 bases). DNA for the CDR3: TGTGCCAGCAGGGGGGGGAACACCGGGGAGCTGTTTTTT. Its translation is CASRGGNTGELFF.